This T cell receptor (beta chain) derives from a study of CD8 T cell repertoires and HIV-1 epitope variants. Study in general: Separate from the cultures, 1M uncultured T cells served as baseline.

This CDR3 spans 16 amino acids. In germline, CDR1 is MNHEY, CDR2 SVGAGI. V dropped 0 bases and J dropped 9; count of bases not matched to a gene: 6. This clone was found a few times. The antigen is not known. Sequenced by immunoSEQ multiplex PCR; TCRdb stores in-frame clones only, minus some. The table records 4,500 to 5,000 clones, 65% to 75% of them present only once. The J gene is TRBJ2-1, the V gene TRBV6-5; the match to TRBD2 covers 12 bases. This clonotype was obtained from a male donor with HIV. The sequenced sample was cultured CD8+ T cells derived from PBMCs. The CDR3 coding sequence is TGTGCCAGCAGTTACTCTCCTAGCGGGGGGGCCCGTGAGCAGTTCTTC. The encoded protein is CASSYSPSGGAREQFF.